Presented here are 27 T cell receptor beta chains from one specimen sequenced in a study of blood T cell repertoires in COVID-19. Profiling relied on immunoSEQ multiplex PCR, and the TCRdb table lists in-frame clones only, not all of them. The repertoire holds approximately 500,000 clones, with roughly nine tenths as singletons. Sequencing was carried out using peripheral blood. These receptors were taken from a woman aged 50 to 65 with COVID-19, enrolled during active disease.

V gene TRBV5-1 combines with J gene TRBJ1-2; TRBD1 matches 10 bases. Germline CDR1 is SGHRS and CDR2 is YFSETQ. The ends lost 0 bases at V and 4 bases at J; junction bases unmatched: 6. This CDR3 has 16 residues. CDR3 residues: CASSLAGTGDLYGYTF. CDR3 nucleotide sequence: TGCGCCAGCAGCTTGGCCGGGACAGGGGACCTCTATGGCTACACCTTC.

V gene TRBV10-3 combines with J gene TRBJ2-4; D is unclear. The CDR3 has 14 amino acids. V was clipped by 0 bases and J by 2 bases, with 5 bases between them. The germline CDR1 and CDR2 sequences are ENHRY and SYGVKD. This CDR3 is CAISESSPKNIQYF. For the CDR3, the DNA is TGTGCCATCAGTGAGTCAAGCCCCAAAAACATTCAGTACTTC.

The rearrangement links TRBV6-6 to TRBJ2-1; 8 nucleotides align to TRBD2. V was clipped by 0 bases and J by 6 bases; unmatched bases: 7. CDR3 length equals 16 residues. Germline loops: CDR1 MNHNY, CDR2 SVGAGI (reference sequence). The CDR3: CASSYSRGGPINEQFF. In DNA, the CDR3 is TGTGCCAGCAGTTACTCTCGCGGGGGGCCTATCAATGAGCAGTTCTTC.

The rearrangement joins TRBV5-5 to TRBJ1-2; a possible D gene is TRBD1 (6 bases). The CDR3 consists of 13 residues. V was shortened by 1 base and J by 8 bases, with 12 bases between the two germline ends. Germline V gene data show CDR1 as SGHKS and CDR2 as YYEKEE (reference sequence). The CDR3 coding sequence is TGTGCCAGCAGCTTGCGGACAGCGGAGGGCTACACCTTC. Amino acids: CASSLRTAEGYTF. Full variable domain (remainder filled in from reference TRBV5-5 and TRBJ1-2): DAGVTQSPTHLIKTRGQQVTLRCSPISGHKSVSWYQQVLGQGPQFIFQYYEKEERGRGNFPDRFSARQFPNYSSELNVNALLLGDSALYLCASSLRTAEGYTFGSGTRLTVV.

This clone was detected only a few times. The gene calls are TRBV19 and TRBJ1-1; weak D call: TRBD1 (5 bases). Germline CDR1 is LNHDA and CDR2 is SQIVND (reference sequence). The CDR3 consists of 13 residues. The V end lost 7 bases, the J end lost 4 bases, and 13 bases lay between the germline ends. The CDR3 DNA sequence: TGTGCCAGTAATGGTCTGCAGGGCACTGAAGCTTTCTTT. Its protein product is CASNGLQGTEAFF.

The CDR3 sequence: CASSFRRAQGLGGYTF. The CDR3 nucleotides are TGTGCCAGCAGCTTTCGTCGAGCACAGGGGTTAGGGGGCTACACCTTC. The chain recombines TRBV7-9 with TRBJ1-2, with 7 positions matching TRBD1. J lost 8 bases, V lost 3 bases, and 15 bases had no gene match. The length of the CDR3 is 16 residues. Germline lookup yields CDR1 SEHNR and CDR2 FQNEAQ (reference sequence). Full variable domain (rest looked up from reference TRBV7-9 and TRBJ1-2): DTGVSQNPRHKITKRGQNVTFRCDPISEHNRLYWYRQTLGQGPEFLTYFQNEAQLEKSRLLSDRFSAERPKGSFSTLEIQRTEQGDSAMYLCASSFRRAQGLGGYTFGSGTRLTVV.

This chain joins TRBV19 and TRBJ2-2, with 11 bases that match TRBD1. CDR1 and CDR2 (germline): LNHDA, SQIVND (reference sequence). Unmatched junction bases numbered 9, after V lost 8 bases and J lost 7 bases. CDR3 length equals 15 residues. The CDR3 loop is CASSTGTGGIGELFF. CDR3 nucleotide sequence: TGTGCCAGTTCCACCGGGACAGGGGGAATCGGGGAGCTGTTTTTT.

The gene calls are TRBV28 and TRBJ1-2, with D uncertain. The CDR3 totals 14 residues. Trimming cost V 3 bases and J 3 bases, with 11 bases left between them. Germline V gives CDR1 MDHEN, CDR2 SYDVKM. In nucleotides, the CDR3 is TGTGCCAGCAGTTTTTTAGGCGGGGACTATGGCTACACCTTC. This translates into CASSFLGGDYGYTF.

With regard to this clone: Other DNA sequences within the sample encode an identical CDR3. The chain uses TRBV7-9 and TRBJ1-1; perhaps TRBD1 as D (5 bases). The germline CDR1 and CDR2 sequences are SEHNR and FQNEAQ (reference sequence). Between the trimmed V and J ends, which lost 1 base and 4 bases, there was a span of 10 bases. This CDR3 comprises 14 residues. The CDR3 region has the DNA TGTGCCAGCAGCTTAGGGCAGGGAACCACTGAAGCTTTCTTT. Translation: CASSLGQGTTEAFF. Using reference TRBV7-9 and TRBJ1-1 for the parts outside the CDR3, the full variable domain is DTGVSQNPRHKITKRGQNVTFRCDPISEHNRLYWYRQTLGQGPEFLTYFQNEAQLEKSRLLSDRFSAERPKGSFSTLEIQRTEQGDSAMYLCASSLGQGTTEAFFGQGTRLTVV.

The J gene is TRBJ2-1, the V gene TRBV12-5; D is perhaps TRBD2 (5 bases). CDR1 and CDR2 from the germline V gene are LGHNT and FRNRAP. This CDR3 spans 14 amino acids. Trimming removed 2 bases at V and 5 bases at J, with 10 bases between. Here the CDR3 reads CASGLIREHNEQFF. Here the CDR3 DNA reads TGTGCTAGTGGTTTGATCCGGGAACACAATGAGCAGTTCTTC.

The V and J genes are TRBV30 and TRBJ1-5, with D tentatively TRBD1 (6 bases). Germline assignment: CDR1 GTSNPN and CDR2 SVGIG (reference sequence). Trimming shortened V by 5 bases and J by 1 base, and 12 bases separated the two germline ends. CDR3 size: 14 residues. The DNA of the CDR3 is TGTGCCTGGTCAGGGGTGAACAGCAATCAGCCCCAGCATTTT. It yields the protein CAWSGVNSNQPQHF.

This chain uses TRBV29-1 with TRBJ2-7, with TRBD1 as a possible D gene (5 bases). The CDR3 extends over 11 amino acids. Trimming cost V 3 bases and J 3 bases, with 6 bases left between them. Germline CDR1 reads SQVTM; CDR2 reads ANQGSEA. The CDR3 sequence is CSVDDSYEQYF. In DNA, the CDR3 is TGCAGCGTTGATGACAGCTACGAGCAGTACTTC.

V gene TRBV5-1 combines with J gene TRBJ2-2, with 11 bases fitting TRBD2. The V gene's germline CDR1 is SGHRS and CDR2 YFSETQ. V gave up 3 bases and J gave up 6 bases; unmatched junction bases: 7. The CDR3 has 16 amino acids. In nucleotides, the CDR3 is TGCGCCAGCAGCTCTAGCGGGGGGCTGGGAGCCGGGGAGCTGTTTTTT. Translated, it gives CASSSSGGLGAGELFF.

The chain joins TRBV24-1 to TRBJ2-2; D not certain. Germline assignment: CDR1 KGHDR and CDR2 SFDVKD. The length of the CDR3 is 12 residues. Trimming left V 9 bases short and J 5 bases short, with 9 bases between. The CDR3 DNA reads TGTGCCACCCAACCTCGGACCGGGGAGCTGTTTTTT. This sequence encodes CATQPRTGELFF.

The gene calls are TRBV28 and TRBJ2-1, with TRBD2 identical over 7 bases. Germline V CDR1 and CDR2: MDHEN, SYDVKM. CDR3 length: 15 amino acids. V gave up 6 bases and J gave up 5 bases; unmatched junction bases: 10. As DNA, the CDR3 is TGTGCCAGCAGGCCTCTAGCGGAAACAGACAATGAGCAGTTCTTC. It translates to CASRPLAETDNEQFF.

This clone was detected only a few times. V gene TRBV4-2 combines with J gene TRBJ1-2; tentative D call: TRBD1 (5 bases). This CDR3 spans 15 amino acids. Germline-derived CDR1 and CDR2 are LGHNA and YNFKEQ. Trimming left V 0 bases short and J 4 bases short, with 12 bases between. DNA for the CDR3: TGTGCCAGCAGCCAAGAGGGCCAGGGTGGCTATGGCTACACCTTC. It specifies CASSQEGQGGYGYTF.

The chain joins TRBV2 to TRBJ2-1; the D gene is possibly TRBD1 (5 bases). The V gene's germline CDR1 is SNHLY and CDR2 FYNNEI. V lost 6 bases to trimming and J lost 7 bases, with 16 bases between them. This CDR3 spans 14 amino acids. CDR3 sequence (DNA): TGTGCCAGCAGGGGTACAGGTACCCAAAATGAGCAGTTCTTC. Amino acids: CASRGTGTQNEQFF.

This clone has only a few counts. This chain joins TRBV2 and TRBJ1-2, with 7 bases matching TRBD1. Per germline, CDR1 SNHLY and CDR2 FYNNEI. Trimming removed 10 bases from V and 2 bases from J; junction bases left unmatched: 7. This CDR3 is 13 amino acids long. The CDR3 loop is CANLRQGNYGYTF. For the CDR3, the DNA is TGTGCCAACTTACGACAGGGCAACTATGGCTACACCTTC.

This sequence joins TRBV14 and TRBJ2-1; 12 bases fit TRBD2. Germline V gives CDR1 SGHDN, CDR2 FVKESK. The length of the CDR3 is 15 residues. Trimming removed 6 bases from V and 9 bases from J; junction bases left unmatched: 9. DNA of the CDR3: TGTGCCAGCAGACTAGCGGGGGGACTAAGGGGTGAGCAGTTCTTC. This codes for CASRLAGGLRGEQFF.

The CDR3 DNA follows: TGTGCCAGCAGTTTCCGGGACAGACTCACTGAAGCTTTCTTT. Translation gives CASSFRDRLTEAFF. The chain recombines TRBV6-5 with TRBJ1-1, with TRBD1 matching over 7 bases. V lost 4 bases, J lost 4 bases, and 6 bases stayed unmatched. The CDR3 is 14 amino acids. In germline, CDR1 is MNHEY, CDR2 SVGAGI.

The J gene is TRBJ1-2, the V gene TRBV7-9; TRBD1 might be the D (6 bases). Per germline, CDR1 SEHNR and CDR2 FQNEAQ (reference sequence). V lost 5 bases to trimming and J lost 6 bases, with 13 bases between them. The CDR3 extends over 13 amino acids. The CDR3 DNA reads TGTGCCAGCAGCCTAAGGACAGAAGATGGCTACACCTTC. The encoded protein is CASSLRTEDGYTF.

This chain links TRBV29-1 with TRBJ1-1; no definite D call. Trimming took 6 bases from V and 1 from J, leaving 15 bases between them. In germline, CDR1 is SQVTM, CDR2 ANQGSEA. This CDR3 contains 14 residues. The DNA for the CDR3 is TGCAGCGTGACCTCCGAATCAGGGAACACTGAAGCTTTCTTT. This translates into CSVTSESGNTEAFF.

This clone was picked up one time. The chain recombines TRBV7-9 with TRBJ2-1; 7 bases are shared with TRBD2. Germline trimming cut 5 bases from V and 5 bases from J; bases unmatched to any gene: 9. Germline-derived CDR1 and CDR2 are SEHNR and FQNEAQ (reference sequence). The CDR3 runs 15 residues. CDR3 protein: CASSGRSGDHNEQFF. CDR3 nucleotides: TGTGCCAGCAGCGGACGAAGCGGGGACCACAATGAGCAGTTCTTC.

This rearrangement joins TRBV11-2 to TRBJ2-2; 9 bases match TRBD1. Losses at the gene ends were 5 bases for V and 7 bases for J; bases not matched to a gene: 17. CDR1 and CDR2 from the germline V gene are SGHAT and FQNNGV. CDR3 length equals 18 residues. CDR3 protein: CASSLPRLGTGPSGELFF. Written as DNA, the CDR3 is TGTGCCAGCAGCCTACCACGTCTCGGGACAGGGCCCAGCGGGGAGCTGTTTTTT. Complete variable domain (other parts from reference TRBV11-2 and TRBJ2-2): EAGVAQSPRYKIIEKRQSVAFWCNPISGHATLYWYQQILGQGPKLLIQFQNNGVVDDSQLPKDRFSAERLKGVDSTLKIQPAKLEDSAVYLCASSLPRLGTGPSGELFFGEGSRLTVL.

The chain has TRBV10-3 and TRBJ1-5; TRBD1 matches 10 bases. J lost 8 bases, V lost 10 bases, and 14 bases had no gene match. Germline V gene lookup returns CDR1 ENHRY and CDR2 SYGVKD. This CDR3 has 15 amino acids. The CDR3 DNA follows: TGTGCCACTAAAGCCGGGACAGGGGATGATAAGCCCCAGCATTTT. The encoded protein is CATKAGTGDDKPQHF.

The J gene is TRBJ2-4, the V gene TRBV11-2; 9 bases agree with TRBD1. CDR1 is SGHAT, CDR2 FQNNGV, per germline. Trimming cost V 1 base and J 7 bases; bases outside gene matches: 14. The length of the CDR3 is 18 residues. CDR3 nucleotide sequence: TGTGCCAGCAGCTTAGGGGGCTCCCTACAGGGGGCGGATAACATTCAGTACTTC. This codes for CASSLGGSLQGADNIQYF.

CDR3 in amino acids: CASSFGVDGELFF. CDR3 DNA: TGCGCCAGCAGCTTCGGGGTCGACGGGGAGCTGTTTTTT. This sequence joins TRBV5-1 and TRBJ2-2; a possible D gene is TRBD2 (5 bases). Germline loops: CDR1 SGHRS, CDR2 YFSETQ. There are 13 residues in the CDR3. Trimming stripped 2 bases from V and 7 bases from J, with 9 bases between.